This passage covers 11 T cell receptor beta chains from one sample sequenced in a study of response to subunit inactivated influenza vaccine. TCRdb re-derived calls from the RT-PCR reads in MiXCR, one entry per CDR3 protein. The data hold around 790,000 distinct CDR3 sequences, with 21% observed a single time. The sample in question was PBMCs from blood, obtained around 5 days after vaccination. The receptors originated from a man over 45 who received an inactivated influenza vaccine.

V and J are TRBV11-2 and TRBJ1-1; tentatively, D is TRBD1 (6 bases). The CDR3 is 16 amino acids. Germline CDR1 and CDR2: SGHAT and FQNNGV. The V and J ends lost 2 bases and 0 bases respectively, with 13 bases between them. The CDR3 region has the DNA TGTGCCAGCAGCTTATCCCTGACAGGAGTGAACACTGAAGCTTTCTTT. It yields the protein CASSLSLTGVNTEAFF.

This clonotype was detected only a few times. The chain recombines TRBV29-1 with TRBJ1-6, with D tentatively TRBD1 (5 bases). Germline V CDR1 and CDR2: SQVTM, ANQGSEA. Trimming removed 5 bases from V and 14 bases from J, with 16 bases in between. This CDR3 spans 12 amino acids. CDR3 sequence: CSVLGTLGTLHF. CDR3 coding DNA: TGCAGCGTTCTAGGGACGCTTGGGACCCTCCACTTT.

The rearrangement uses TRBV20-1 and TRBJ2-7; 14 bases line up with TRBD2. J gave up 3 bases and V 2 bases, and 6 bases lay outside the gene matches. The CDR3 consists of 16 residues. CDR1 DFQATT and CDR2 SNEGSKA come from the germline V gene (reference sequence). This CDR3 is CSARFWTSGRIYEQYF. CDR3 nucleotide sequence: TGCAGTGCTAGATTCTGGACTAGCGGGAGGATCTACGAGCAGTACTTC.

This clonotype was seen at least ten times. The V gene is TRBV5-4, the J gene TRBJ1-5; D remains ambiguous. This CDR3 contains 15 residues. V shed 0 bases and J shed 1 base, with 8 bases lying between them. From germline, CDR1 is SGHNT and CDR2 YYREEE (reference sequence). CDR3 region: CASSLEPLSNQPQHF. CDR3 in DNA: TGTGCCAGCAGCTTGGAGCCATTGAGCAATCAGCCCCAGCATTTT.

This clonotype was seen a few times. This chain links TRBV12-3 or TRBV12-4 with TRBJ2-2, with 8 bases fitting TRBD1. The CDR3 has 15 residues. The trim removed 6 bases at V and 4 bases at J, leaving 7 bases unmatched. The CDR3, as DNA: TGTGCCAGCAGAACGGACAGGGCAGGCACCGGGGAGCTGTTTTTT. It encodes CASRTDRAGTGELFF.

The rearrangement links TRBV11-2 to TRBJ1-5; no definite D call. The CDR3 is 14 residues long. Germline CDR1 and CDR2: SGHAT and FQNNGV. Between the trimmed V and J ends, which lost 5 bases and 0 bases, there was a span of 8 bases. CDR3 in DNA: TGTGCCAGCAGCGCCGACACTAGCAATCAGCCCCAGCATTTT. Translated, it gives CASSADTSNQPQHF.

CDR3 sequence: CASSPTITGELFF. The CDR3 DNA reads as TGTGCCAGCAGCCCCACGATTACCGGGGAGCTGTTTTTT. This rearrangement joins TRBV7-6 to TRBJ2-2; D call uncertain. V lost 5 bases and J 5 bases, leaving 9 bases between the germline ends. The CDR3 is 13 residues long. Germline CDR1 and CDR2: SGHVS and FNYEAQ.

Details on this clonotype: Germline and junction disagree at one end, which may indicate a read error. DNA for the CDR3: TGTGCCAGCAGTGGAGGGGGGGAGACTAGCTCCCACGAGCAGTACTTC. The encoded protein is CASSGGGETSSHEQYF. The rearrangement links TRBV25-1 to TRBJ2-7; D might be TRBD2 (7 bases). Germline CDR1 is MGHDK and CDR2 is SYGVNS. CDR3 size: 16 residues.

The CDR3 loop is CASSQSLGVEQYF. CDR3 DNA: TGTGCCAGCAGCCAATCGTTGGGCGTCGAGCAGTACTTC. The gene calls are TRBV4-2 and TRBJ2-7; the D is unclear. V lost 2 bases and J lost 6, with 11 bases in between. The V gene's germline CDR1 is LGHNA and CDR2 YNFKEQ. This CDR3 comprises 13 residues.

This clonotype has just a few counts. V and J are TRBV6-2 or TRBV6-3 and TRBJ2-5; tentatively, D is TRBD1 (5 bases). This CDR3 has 13 residues. The ends were cut back, 5 bases at V and 0 bases at J, with 7 bases in the middle. Germline V gene lookup returns CDR1 MNHEY and CDR2 SVGEGT. CDR3 in DNA: TGTGCCAGCAGTCACAGGAACCAAGAGACCCAGTACTTC. Translated: CASSHRNQETQYF.

This clonotype came up a few times. This chain connects TRBV7-8 to TRBJ2-7; 10 positions match TRBD1. Trimming cost V 2 bases and J 6 bases; bases outside gene matches: 10. CDR3 length: 16 amino acids. Germline V gives CDR1 SGHVS, CDR2 FQNEAQ. The CDR3 spells CASSLPLRDRGPEQYF. As DNA, the CDR3 is TGTGCCAGCAGCTTACCCCTCCGGGACAGGGGCCCCGAGCAGTACTTC. The variable domain in full, completed from reference TRBV7-8 and TRBJ2-7, reads GAGVSQSPRYKVAKRGQDVALRCDPISGHVSLFWYQQALGQGPEFLTYFQNEAQLDKSGLPSDRFFAERPEGSVSTLKIQRTQQEDSAVYLCASSLPLRDRGPEQYFGPGTRLTVT.